A selection of T cell receptor beta chains follows, all from one sample in a study of blood T cell repertoires in COVID-19. Repertoires were generated with immunoSEQ multiplex PCR, while TCRdb's copy carries only in-frame clones and drops some. The data hold 440,000 or so clones, with about nine tenths observed a single time. Sequencing was performed on peripheral blood. These receptors originate from a middle-aged woman with COVID-19, enrolled during active disease. Each CDR3 is given with its conserved first and last residue. The order of the fields is V gene, D gene, clone size, J gene, CDR3 length, CDR3 DNA, CDR3 protein. A D gene is named only where the DNA matches it firmly. The listing skips clone size in some rows; elsewhere it reads once, few, many or a size class.

V gene: TRBV4-3; D gene: TRBD2; clone size: -; J gene: TRBJ2-2; CDR3 length: 16; CDR3 DNA: TGCGCCAGCAGCCGAGGGCGGGGGGGAGTCACCGGGGAGCTGTTTTTT; CDR3 protein: CASSRGRGGVTGELFF
V gene: TRBV20-1; D gene: -; clone size: -; J gene: TRBJ1-1; CDR3 length: 11; CDR3 DNA: TGCAGTGCTAGGACACACACTGAAGCTTTCTTT; CDR3 protein: CSARTHTEAFF
V gene: TRBV6-2/TRBV6-3; D gene: -; clone size: -; J gene: TRBJ1-2; CDR3 length: 14; CDR3 DNA: TGTGCCAGCAGTTACGATCGGAGGGTCTATGGCTACACCTTC; CDR3 protein: CASSYDRRVYGYTF
V gene: TRBV10-3; D gene: -; clone size: -; J gene: TRBJ2-7; CDR3 length: 14; CDR3 DNA: TGTGCCATCAGTGTAGGGGTAGGCTCCTACGAGCAGTACTTC; CDR3 protein: CAISVGVGSYEQYF
V gene: TRBV11-2; D gene: -; clone size: -; J gene: TRBJ1-1; CDR3 length: 12; CDR3 DNA: TGTGCCAGCAGTTGGGGGGGCACTGAAGCTTTCTTT; CDR3 protein: CASSWGGTEAFF
V gene: TRBV5-1; D gene: -; clone size: -; J gene: TRBJ1-1; CDR3 length: 13; CDR3 DNA: TGCGCCAGCAGCTTACAGGGAGGGACTGAAGCTTTCTTT; CDR3 protein: CASSLQGGTEAFF
V gene: TRBV28; D gene: TRBD1; clone size: -; J gene: TRBJ1-2; CDR3 length: 14; CDR3 DNA: TGTGCCAGCAGGGCTGGCACAGGGGCGGATGGCTACACCTTC; CDR3 protein: CASRAGTGADGYTF
V gene: TRBV27; D gene: -; clone size: few; J gene: TRBJ1-2; CDR3 length: 13; CDR3 DNA: TGTGCCAGCAGTTTACAGGGTGACTATGGCTACACCTTC; CDR3 protein: CASSLQGDYGYTF
V gene: TRBV19; D gene: -; clone size: -; J gene: TRBJ1-2; CDR3 length: 14; CDR3 DNA: TGTGCCAGTAGTATGCTGACAGCGTCCTATGGCTACACCTTC; CDR3 protein: CASSMLTASYGYTF
V gene: TRBV7-8; D gene: -; clone size: -; J gene: TRBJ2-5; CDR3 length: 15; CDR3 DNA: TGTGCCAGCAGCTTAGGGTCACGAAAAGCAGAGACCCAGTACTTC; CDR3 protein: CASSLGSRKAETQYF
V gene: TRBV6-1; D gene: -; clone size: -; J gene: TRBJ2-1; CDR3 length: 16; CDR3 DNA: TGTGCCAGCAGTGTTAGCTGGGAGGTTTCTTACAATGAGCAGTTCTTC; CDR3 protein: CASSVSWEVSYNEQFF
V gene: TRBV28; D gene: -; clone size: few; J gene: TRBJ2-1; CDR3 length: 13; CDR3 DNA: TGTGCCACTAGAAGGATAGAGGTCAATGAGCAGTTCTTC; CDR3 protein: CATRRIEVNEQFF
V gene: TRBV5-1; D gene: -; clone size: -; J gene: TRBJ1-1; CDR3 length: 15; CDR3 DNA: TGCGCCAGCAGCTTGGCGTCAGGAATGAACACTGAAGCTTTCTTT; CDR3 protein: CASSLASGMNTEAFF
V gene: TRBV7-2; D gene: -; clone size: -; J gene: TRBJ1-4; CDR3 length: 16; CDR3 DNA: TGTGCCAGCAGCTTAGTCGGGCAGGGCATCGGTGAAAAACTGTTTTTT; CDR3 protein: CASSLVGQGIGEKLFF
V gene: TRBV9; D gene: -; clone size: -; J gene: TRBJ2-1; CDR3 length: 13; CDR3 DNA: TGTGCCAGCTCTAGCGCCCCACGCAATGAGCAGTTCTTC; CDR3 protein: CASSSAPRNEQFF
V gene: TRBV25-1; D gene: TRBD1; clone size: -; J gene: TRBJ1-6; CDR3 length: 16; CDR3 DNA: TGTGCCAGCAGTGACCGAGACAGGGCCTATAATTCACCCCTCCACTTT; CDR3 protein: CASSDRDRAYNSPLHF
V gene: TRBV29-1; D gene: -; clone size: -; J gene: TRBJ1-3; CDR3 length: 12; CDR3 DNA: TGCAGCGTTGGTCTCTCTGGAAACACCATATATTTT; CDR3 protein: CSVGLSGNTIYF
V gene: TRBV5-4; D gene: -; clone size: -; J gene: TRBJ2-5; CDR3 length: 15; CDR3 DNA: TGTGCCAGCAGCTTGGAGGCAGGTAACCAAGAGACCCAGTACTTC; CDR3 protein: CASSLEAGNQETQYF
V gene: TRBV6-4; D gene: TRBD1; clone size: -; J gene: TRBJ1-6; CDR3 length: 14; CDR3 DNA: TGTGCCAGCAGTCCCACAGGGGGCAATTCACCCCTCCACTTT; CDR3 protein: CASSPTGGNSPLHF
V gene: TRBV18; D gene: -; clone size: -; J gene: TRBJ1-1; CDR3 length: 14; CDR3 DNA: TGTGCCAGCTCACTGAGACAGTGGCAGACTGAAGCTTTCTTT; CDR3 protein: CASSLRQWQTEAFF
V gene: TRBV9; D gene: -; clone size: -; J gene: TRBJ1-6; CDR3 length: 16; CDR3 DNA: TGTGCCAGCAGCGTAGCTATCCAGGGTGATGGTTCACCCCTCCACTTT; CDR3 protein: CASSVAIQGDGSPLHF
V gene: TRBV5-1; D gene: -; clone size: -; J gene: TRBJ1-2; CDR3 length: 14; CDR3 DNA: TGCGCCAGCAGCTTAATCGGAGCTAAACTTGGCTACACCTTC; CDR3 protein: CASSLIGAKLGYTF
V gene: TRBV6-2/TRBV6-3; D gene: -; clone size: -; J gene: TRBJ1-5; CDR3 length: 15; CDR3 DNA: TGTGCCAGCAGTTTATCAGGGCTAAGGCATCAGCCCCAGCATTTT; CDR3 protein: CASSLSGLRHQPQHF
V gene: TRBV28; D gene: -; clone size: -; J gene: TRBJ1-5; CDR3 length: 16; CDR3 DNA: TGTGCCAGCACCCCATCCGGGACAACTAGCAATCAGCCCCAGCATTTT; CDR3 protein: CASTPSGTTSNQPQHF
V gene: TRBV6-2/TRBV6-3; D gene: -; clone size: once; J gene: TRBJ1-5; CDR3 length: 16; CDR3 DNA: TGTGCCAGCAGTTACTCTATGGGGAGTAGCAATCAGCCCCAGCATTTT; CDR3 protein: CASSYSMGSSNQPQHF
V gene: TRBV7-2; D gene: TRBD1; clone size: -; J gene: TRBJ1-5; CDR3 length: 16; CDR3 DNA: TGTGCCAGCAGCTTAGGAGCGAGGGGGCTCGGTCAGCCCCAGCATTTT; CDR3 protein: CASSLGARGLGQPQHF
V gene: TRBV5-4; D gene: TRBD2; clone size: -; J gene: TRBJ2-2; CDR3 length: 17; CDR3 DNA: TGTGCCAGCAGCTTGGCAATAGCGGGGGGGCGGACCGGGGAGCTGTTTTTT; CDR3 protein: CASSLAIAGGRTGELFF
V gene: TRBV5-1; D gene: -; clone size: -; J gene: TRBJ1-4; CDR3 length: 14; CDR3 DNA: TGCGCCAGCAGATCTCCCGGGGCTAATGAAAAACTGTTTTTT; CDR3 protein: CASRSPGANEKLFF
V gene: TRBV7-2; D gene: TRBD1; clone size: -; J gene: TRBJ1-5; CDR3 length: 16; CDR3 DNA: TGTGCCAGCAGCGTCACCGGGACAGGGGTGGCTCAGCCCCAGCATTTT; CDR3 protein: CASSVTGTGVAQPQHF
V gene: TRBV6-5; D gene: -; clone size: -; J gene: TRBJ1-5; CDR3 length: 11; CDR3 DNA: TGTGCCAGCGGAGAGATGGGGCCCCAGCATTTT; CDR3 protein: CASGEMGPQHF
V gene: TRBV24-1; D gene: TRBD2; clone size: -; J gene: TRBJ2-1; CDR3 length: 18; CDR3 DNA: TGTGCCACCAGTGACCCCTCCATAGCGGGGGGGTTTAACAATGAGCAGTTCTTC; CDR3 protein: CATSDPSIAGGFNNEQFF
V gene: TRBV7-2; D gene: -; clone size: -; J gene: TRBJ2-7; CDR3 length: 13; CDR3 DNA: TGTGCCAGCAGACCTGGGGCGGGGTACGAGCAGTACTTC; CDR3 protein: CASRPGAGYEQYF
V gene: TRBV9; D gene: -; clone size: -; J gene: TRBJ1-1; CDR3 length: 13; CDR3 DNA: TGTGCCAGCAGCGTAGTCCTAGGAACTGAAGCTTTCTTT; CDR3 protein: CASSVVLGTEAFF
V gene: TRBV9; D gene: TRBD2; clone size: -; J gene: TRBJ2-1; CDR3 length: 20; CDR3 DNA: TGTGCCAGCAGCCCCCGGACTAGCGGGGGGTTCTCGAGCTCCTACAATGAGCAGTTCTTC; CDR3 protein: CASSPRTSGGFSSSYNEQFF
V gene: TRBV27; D gene: TRBD1; clone size: -; J gene: TRBJ1-4; CDR3 length: 17; CDR3 DNA: TGTGCCAGCAGCCACCGGGACAGCACCAACCTAAATGAAAAACTGTTTTTT; CDR3 protein: CASSHRDSTNLNEKLFF
V gene: TRBV25-1; D gene: -; clone size: -; J gene: TRBJ2-5; CDR3 length: 15; CDR3 DNA: TGTGCCAGCAGTGAGAGACTAGACGGGGAAGAGACCCAGTACTTC; CDR3 protein: CASSERLDGEETQYF
V gene: TRBV28; D gene: -; clone size: -; J gene: TRBJ2-6; CDR3 length: 16; CDR3 DNA: TGTGCCAGCAGTGCCACAGGATACTCTGGGGCCAACGTCCTGACTTTC; CDR3 protein: CASSATGYSGANVLTF
V gene: TRBV12-5; D gene: TRBD2; clone size: -; J gene: TRBJ2-2; CDR3 length: 17; CDR3 DNA: TGTGCTAGTGGTTTGGCTAGCGGGGTGGGTTCCACCGGGGAGCTGTTTTTT; CDR3 protein: CASGLASGVGSTGELFF
V gene: TRBV9; D gene: -; clone size: -; J gene: TRBJ1-1; CDR3 length: 14; CDR3 DNA: TGTGCCAGCAGCGTAAGATCAGAGAACACTAAAGCTTTCTTT; CDR3 protein: CASSVRSENTKAFF
V gene: TRBV19; D gene: -; clone size: -; J gene: TRBJ1-1; CDR3 length: 12; CDR3 DNA: TGTGCCAGTAGTATCACTGGACAGAAAGCTTTCTTT; CDR3 protein: CASSITGQKAFF